The 22 T cell receptor beta chains below all came from one sample that was sequenced in a study of T cells in Graves' hyperthyroidism and ophthalmopathy (dated by TCRdb to between 2018 and 2020). The library was generated by multiplex PCR. The instrument was an Illumina HiSeq 2000. The TCR beta CDR3 regions were amplified from the RNA transcripts. The TCR CDR3 was subjected to a first round of RT-PCR using the HTBI primer set and the Qiagen OneStep RT-PCR kit. TCRdb cleaned the public reads at Q25 with fastp, built clones with MiXCR and kept in-frame beta chains. Rows are combined by CDR3 protein, so each entry shows the most common genes and DNA. Present in this sample are over 300,000 distinct CDR3 sequences, around 13% of which were seen just once. The ten top clones hold roughly 35% of the sample. Sample: blood. These TCRs come from a woman between 40 and 55 years old with Graves' ophthalmopathy.

This clonotype appeared many times. The chain is built from TRBV20-1 and TRBJ2-3, with 11 nucleotides matching TRBD1. This CDR3 comprises 13 residues. In germline, CDR1 is DFQATT, CDR2 SNEGSKA (reference sequence). V lost 6 bases, J lost 3 bases, and 2 bases stayed unmatched. The DNA for the CDR3 is TGCAGTGCGGGACAGGGGGGAACAGATACGCAGTATTTT. It specifies CSAGQGGTDTQYF.

The chain couples TRBV7-2 to TRBJ1-5; a weak D match, TRBD1 (6 bases). V lost 5 bases and J 10 bases, leaving 12 bases between the germline ends. The CDR3 extends over 12 amino acids. Germline-derived CDR1 and CDR2 are SGHTA and FQGNSA. The CDR3 loop is CASSRDTDPQHF. The CDR3 nucleotides read TGTGCCAGCAGCCGGGACACCGATCCCCAGCATTTT. The full variable domain, completed using reference TRBV7-2 and TRBJ1-5, is GAGVSQSPSNKVTEKGKDVELRCDPISGHTALYWYRQSLGQGLEFLIYFQGNSAPDKSGLPSDRFSAERTGGSVSTLTIQRTQQEDSAVYLCASSRDTDPQHFGDGTRLSIL.

This clonotype was seen at least ten times. The genes are TRBV12-3 or TRBV12-4 and TRBJ1-2; 10 bases match TRBD1. The CDR3 runs to 15 residues. J lost 8 bases, V lost 1 base, and 7 bases had no gene match. For the CDR3, the DNA is TGTGCCAGCAGTTTAGAGGACAGGGGGTTCGAAGGCTACACCTTC. It specifies CASSLEDRGFEGYTF.

The J gene is TRBJ2-1, the V gene TRBV7-9, with D uncertain. Germline-derived CDR1 and CDR2 are SEHNR and FQNEAQ (reference sequence). There are 14 residues in the CDR3. Deletions cut 8 bases from V and 8 bases from J, with 19 bases between. This chain's CDR3 is CASPGEPKLDEQFF. For the CDR3, the DNA is TGTGCCAGCCCTGGGGAACCAAAGCTCGATGAGCAGTTCTTC.

The sample holds many counts of this clonotype. This rearrangement joins TRBV10-3 to TRBJ1-5; D possibly corresponds to TRBD1 (6 bases). The CDR3 runs to 15 residues. Trimming removed 3 bases at V and 0 bases at J, with 9 bases between. Germline CDR1 ENHRY, CDR2 SYGVKD. The CDR3 sequence is CAISDTGNSNQPQHF. The CDR3 DNA reads as TGTGCCATCAGTGATACAGGGAATAGCAATCAGCCCCAGCATTTT.

The table lists this clonotype with many counts. J is TRBJ1-5 and V is TRBV18; a possible D gene is TRBD1 (5 bases). Between the trimmed V and J ends, which lost 3 bases and 4 bases, there was a span of 10 bases. The germline CDR1 and CDR2 sequences are KGHSH and LQKENI. The CDR3 covers 14 residues. The CDR3, as DNA: TGTGCCAGCTCACCTCAGGACACTAATCAGCCCCAGCATTTT. Translated, it gives CASSPQDTNQPQHF. Complete variable domain (other parts from reference TRBV18 and TRBJ1-5): NAGVMQNPRHLVRRRGQEARLRCSPMKGHSHVYWYRQLPEEGLKFMVYLQKENIIDESGMPKERFSAEFPKEGPSILRIQQVVRGDSAAYFCASSPQDTNQPQHFGDGTRLSIL.

This clonotype was counted only a few times. The chain recombines TRBV7-2 with TRBJ2-3; perhaps TRBD1 as D (6 bases). The CDR3 runs to 13 residues. Trimming stripped 5 bases from V and 3 bases from J, with 9 bases between. The germline gives CDR1 SGHTA, CDR2 FQGNSA. In DNA form, the CDR3 reads TGTGCCAGCAGCGGGGGCTTTACAGATACGCAGTATTTT. This sequence encodes CASSGGFTDTQYF. Full variable domain (missing parts from reference TRBV7-2 and TRBJ2-3): GAGVSQSPSNKVTEKGKDVELRCDPISGHTALYWYRQSLGQGLEFLIYFQGNSAPDKSGLPSDRFSAERTGGSVSTLTIQRTQQEDSAVYLCASSGGFTDTQYFGPGTRLTVL.

This clonotype was seen at least ten times. The chain couples TRBV6-1 to TRBJ1-5, with a weak D call TRBD1 (5 bases). The CDR3 sequence is 16 residues long. Looked up from germline, CDR1 is MNHNS and CDR2 is SASEGT. Deletions cut 4 bases from V and 4 bases from J, with 17 bases between. The CDR3 region is CASSVFGGSWNQPQHF. DNA for the CDR3: TGTGCCAGCAGTGTCTTCGGGGGTTCTTGGAATCAGCCCCAGCATTTT.

This clonotype was seen ten or more times. V is TRBV28 and J is TRBJ2-7, with D tentatively TRBD2 (5 bases). V dropped 6 bases and J dropped 6 bases, with 9 bases sitting between them. In germline, CDR1 is MDHEN, CDR2 SYDVKM. The CDR3 loop spans 11 amino acids. The DNA for the CDR3 is TGTGCCAGCAGCCGGGGTTTCGAGCAGTACTTC. Its protein is CASSRGFEQYF. The entire variable domain, with the rest obtained from reference TRBV28 and TRBJ2-7, is as follows: DVKVTQSSRYLVKRTGEKVFLECVQDMDHENMFWYRQDPGLGLRLIYFSYDVKMKEKGDIPEGYSVSREKKERFSLILESASTNQTSMYLCASSRGFEQYFGPGTRLTVT.

This clonotype was detected many times. The gene calls are TRBV12-3 or TRBV12-4 and TRBJ2-7; 8 positions match TRBD1. V lost 5 bases, J lost 5 bases, and 11 bases stayed unmatched. This CDR3 is built from 15 residues. CDR3 protein: CASSQPGQVYHEQYF. Here the CDR3 DNA reads TGTGCCAGCAGTCAACCGGGACAGGTGTACCACGAGCAGTACTTC.

This clonotype appeared many times. The chain couples TRBV10-2 to TRBJ2-3; 8 nucleotides match TRBD2. The CDR3 consists of 15 residues. V lost 6 bases to trimming and J lost 2 bases; unmatched junction nucleotides: 7. In germline, CDR1 is WSHSY, CDR2 SAAADI. Here the CDR3 DNA reads TGCGCCAGCAGGGTCACTAGCGGATACACAGATACGCAGTATTTT. Encoded protein: CASRVTSGYTDTQYF.

This chain uses TRBV20-1 with TRBJ1-6, with TRBD1 identical over 10 bases. The CDR3 has 14 amino acids. The trim removed 3 bases at V and 8 bases at J, leaving 4 bases unmatched. Germline V lookup: CDR1 DFQATT, CDR2 SNEGSKA (reference sequence). CDR3 protein: CSASRDRGYSPLHF. CDR3 DNA: TGCAGTGCTAGCCGGGACAGGGGATATTCACCCCTCCACTTT.

This clonotype has just a few counts. The chain carries TRBV19 and TRBJ1-2; D not certain. Looked up from germline, CDR1 is LNHDA and CDR2 is SQIVND (reference sequence). The CDR3 is 13 residues long. Trimming shortened V by 5 bases and J by 4 bases, and 11 bases separated the two germline ends. The CDR3 reads CASSQHGPYGYTF. The CDR3 DNA reads TGTGCCAGTAGTCAACATGGTCCCTATGGCTACACCTTC.

The rearrangement uses TRBV20-1 and TRBJ1-3, with D possibly being TRBD1 (6 bases). Germline CDR1 and CDR2: DFQATT and SNEGSKA (reference sequence). The CDR3 contains 12 residues. V was pared by 6 bases and J by 3 bases, with 9 bases between. DNA of the CDR3: TGCAGTGCCAGGGGTGGTGGAAACACCATATATTTT. Protein sequence: CSARGGGNTIYF.

About this clonotype itself: Given a much more abundant clone one base away, this may be a read error. This chain uses TRBV2 with TRBJ2-3, with 7 bases lining up with TRBD2. Germline V gene sequence: CDR1 SNHLY, CDR2 FYNNEI. CDR3 size: 14 residues. The ends lost 3 bases at V and 6 bases at J; junction bases unmatched: 6. The CDR3, as DNA: TGTGCCAGCAGTGATGTCATGGGAGGGGATACGCAGTATTTT. Protein: CASSDVMGGDTQYF. The variable domain in full, completed from reference TRBV2 and TRBJ2-3, reads EPEVTQTPSHQVTQMGQEVILRCVPISNHLYFYWYRQILGQKVEFLVSFYNNEISEKSEIFDDQFSVERPDGSNFTLKIRSTKLEDSAMYFCASSDVMGGDTQYFGPGTRLTVL.

The rearrangement links TRBV6-1 to TRBJ1-2; TRBD1 matches 8 bases. The trim removed 2 bases at V and 8 bases at J, leaving 7 bases unmatched. This CDR3 is 14 amino acids long. Germline CDR1 MNHNS, CDR2 SASEGT. The DNA for the CDR3 is TGTGCCAGCAGTGAATACCAGGGGGCGCGCGGCTACACCTTC. Its translation is CASSEYQGARGYTF.

This clonotype was detected ten times or more. The V call is TRBV6-2 or TRBV6-3, the J call TRBJ1-1; perhaps TRBD1 as D (6 bases). The CDR3 is 14 amino acids. With 2 bases removed from V and 3 bases from J, the gap between germline ends came to 10 bases. Per germline, CDR1 MNHEY and CDR2 SVGEGT. The CDR3 DNA follows: TGTGCCAGCAGTTACCTCTACAGGGACACTGAAGCTTTCTTT. It codes for CASSYLYRDTEAFF.

The CDR3 here is CASSIEGTSGSGKVTQYF. Written as DNA, the CDR3 is TGTGCCAGTAGTATAGAAGGGACTAGCGGGAGTGGAAAGGTGACCCAGTACTTC. The J gene is TRBJ2-5, the V gene TRBV19, with TRBD2 matching 14 bases. Trimming took 0 bases from V and 7 from J; bases not matched to a gene: 10. Germline lookup yields CDR1 LNHDA and CDR2 SQIVND (reference sequence). This CDR3 is 18 amino acids long.

The chain recombines TRBV14 with TRBJ2-5; tentatively, D is TRBD2 (6 bases). This CDR3 region has 12 residues. Germline V CDR1 and CDR2: SGHDN, FVKESK. The V end was cut by 3 bases, the J end by 5 bases, with 7 bases between. CDR3 sequence (DNA): TGTGCCAGCAGCCAGCGGGGCGAGACCCAGTACTTC. It yields the protein CASSQRGETQYF.

This chain links TRBV10-3 with TRBJ2-3, with 7 bases aligning to TRBD1. CDR1 ENHRY and CDR2 SYGVKD come from the germline V gene. Unmatched junction bases numbered 3, after V lost 4 bases and J lost 2 bases. The CDR3 length is 14 residues. This CDR3 is CAISVQGDTDTQYF. The CDR3 region has the DNA TGTGCCATCAGTGTCCAGGGGGACACAGATACGCAGTATTTT.

The chain's CDR3 is CASSRRQTYGYTF. Here the CDR3 DNA reads TGTGCCAGTAGTCGCCGACAGACCTATGGCTACACCTTC. The chain combines TRBV19 with TRBJ1-2; D perhaps matches TRBD1 (5 bases). The ends were cut back, 5 bases at V and 4 bases at J, with 11 bases in the middle. Germline values: CDR1 LNHDA, CDR2 SQIVND (reference sequence). There are 13 residues in the CDR3.

The chain employs TRBV6-1 and TRBJ2-5; D is ambiguous. The germline V gene has CDR1 MNHNS and CDR2 SASEGT. The V end lost 5 bases, the J end lost 5 bases, and 9 bases lay between the germline ends. The CDR3 is 12 residues long. The CDR3: CASSRLLETQYF. The CDR3, as DNA: TGTGCCAGCAGTCGGCTTCTGGAGACCCAGTACTTC.